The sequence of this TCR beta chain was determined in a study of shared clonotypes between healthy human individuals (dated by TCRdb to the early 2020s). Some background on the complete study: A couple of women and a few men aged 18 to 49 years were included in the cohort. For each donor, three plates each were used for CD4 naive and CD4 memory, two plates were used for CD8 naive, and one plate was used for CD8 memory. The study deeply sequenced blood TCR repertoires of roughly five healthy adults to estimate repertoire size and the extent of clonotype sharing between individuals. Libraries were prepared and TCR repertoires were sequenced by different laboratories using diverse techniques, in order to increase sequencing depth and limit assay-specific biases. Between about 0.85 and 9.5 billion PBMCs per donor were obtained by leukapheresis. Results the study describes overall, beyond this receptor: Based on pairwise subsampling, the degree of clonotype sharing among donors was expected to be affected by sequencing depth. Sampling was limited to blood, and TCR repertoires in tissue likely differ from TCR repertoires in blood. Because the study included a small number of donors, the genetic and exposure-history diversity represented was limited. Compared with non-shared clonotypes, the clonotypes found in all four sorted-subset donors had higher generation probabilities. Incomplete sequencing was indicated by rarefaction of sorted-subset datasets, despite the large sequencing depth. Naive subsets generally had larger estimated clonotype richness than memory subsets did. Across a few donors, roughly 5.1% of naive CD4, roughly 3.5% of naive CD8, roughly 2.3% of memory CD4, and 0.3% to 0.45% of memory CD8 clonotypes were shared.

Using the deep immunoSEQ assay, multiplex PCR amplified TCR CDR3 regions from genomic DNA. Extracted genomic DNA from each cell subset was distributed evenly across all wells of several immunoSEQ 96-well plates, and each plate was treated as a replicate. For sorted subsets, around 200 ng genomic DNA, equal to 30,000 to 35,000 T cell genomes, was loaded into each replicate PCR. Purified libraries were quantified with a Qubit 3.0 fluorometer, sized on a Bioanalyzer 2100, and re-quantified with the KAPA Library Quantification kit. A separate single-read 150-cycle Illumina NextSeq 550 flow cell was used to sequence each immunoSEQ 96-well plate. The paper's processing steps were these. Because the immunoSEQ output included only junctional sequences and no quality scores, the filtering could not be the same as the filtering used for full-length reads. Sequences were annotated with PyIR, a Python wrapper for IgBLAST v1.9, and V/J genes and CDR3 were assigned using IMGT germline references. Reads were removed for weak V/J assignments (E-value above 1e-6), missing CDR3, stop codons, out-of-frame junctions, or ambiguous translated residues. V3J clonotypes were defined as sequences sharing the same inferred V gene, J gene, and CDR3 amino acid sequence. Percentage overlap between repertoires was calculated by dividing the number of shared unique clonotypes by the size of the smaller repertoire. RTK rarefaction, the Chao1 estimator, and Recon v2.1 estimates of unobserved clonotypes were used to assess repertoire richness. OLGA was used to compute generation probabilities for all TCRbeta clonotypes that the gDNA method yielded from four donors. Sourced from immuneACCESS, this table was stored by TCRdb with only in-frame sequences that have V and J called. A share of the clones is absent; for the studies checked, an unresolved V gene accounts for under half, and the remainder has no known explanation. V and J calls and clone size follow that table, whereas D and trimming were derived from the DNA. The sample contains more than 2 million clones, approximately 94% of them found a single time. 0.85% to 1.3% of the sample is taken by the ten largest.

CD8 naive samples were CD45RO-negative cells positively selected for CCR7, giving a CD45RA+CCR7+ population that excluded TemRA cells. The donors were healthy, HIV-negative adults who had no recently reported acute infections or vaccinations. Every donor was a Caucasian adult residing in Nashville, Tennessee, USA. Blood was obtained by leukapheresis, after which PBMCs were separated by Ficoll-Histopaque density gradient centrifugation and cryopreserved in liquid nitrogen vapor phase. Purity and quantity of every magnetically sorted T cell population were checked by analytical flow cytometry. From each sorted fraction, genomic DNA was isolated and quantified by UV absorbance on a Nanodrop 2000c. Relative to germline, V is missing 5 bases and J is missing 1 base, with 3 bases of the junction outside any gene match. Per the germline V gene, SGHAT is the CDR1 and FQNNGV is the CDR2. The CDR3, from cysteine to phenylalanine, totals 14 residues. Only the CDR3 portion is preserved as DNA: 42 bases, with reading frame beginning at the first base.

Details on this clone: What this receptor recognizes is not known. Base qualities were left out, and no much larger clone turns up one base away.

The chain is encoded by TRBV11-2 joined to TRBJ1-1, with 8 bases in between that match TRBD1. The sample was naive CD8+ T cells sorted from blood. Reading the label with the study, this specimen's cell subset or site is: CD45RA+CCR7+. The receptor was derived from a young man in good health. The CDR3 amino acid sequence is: CASSQGAWNTEAFF. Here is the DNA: TGTGCCAGCAGCCAGGGGGCGTGGAACACTGAAGCTTTCTTT.